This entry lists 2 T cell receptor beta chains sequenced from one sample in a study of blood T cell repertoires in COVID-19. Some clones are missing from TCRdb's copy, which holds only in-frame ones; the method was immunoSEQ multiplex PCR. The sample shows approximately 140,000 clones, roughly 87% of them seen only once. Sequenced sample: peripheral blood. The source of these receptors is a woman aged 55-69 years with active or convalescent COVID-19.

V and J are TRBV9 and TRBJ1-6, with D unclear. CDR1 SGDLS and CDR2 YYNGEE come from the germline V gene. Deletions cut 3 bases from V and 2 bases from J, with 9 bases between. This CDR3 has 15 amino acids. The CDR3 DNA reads TGTGCCAGCAGCGGTTTAGAACCCTATAATTCACCCCTCCACTTT. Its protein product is CASSGLEPYNSPLHF.

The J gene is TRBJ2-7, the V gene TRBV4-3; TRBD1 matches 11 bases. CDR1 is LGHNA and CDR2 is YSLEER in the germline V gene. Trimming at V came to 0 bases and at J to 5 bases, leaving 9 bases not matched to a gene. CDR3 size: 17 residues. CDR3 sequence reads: CASSQDWRTGGWDEQYF. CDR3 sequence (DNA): TGCGCCAGCAGCCAAGACTGGCGGACAGGGGGCTGGGACGAGCAGTACTTC.